This section outlines one TCR beta chain sequence together with its context. The target antigen is unknown. The sample originates from a study of identifying expanded T cells in peripheral blood. Broader study findings: About 1.3 clones differed between technical replicates, versus approximately 17 and 20 over time.

The data were produced by immunoSEQ multiplex PCR, yet TCRdb's version contains in-frame clones alone and is incomplete. This repertoire shows 60,000 to 80,000 clones, approximately 87% found once; its top ten account for 2.5% to 3.5%. Healthy donors had no documented immune events, such as infections, while sampled. This CDR3 has 15 residues. Losses at the gene ends were 1 base for V and 3 bases for J; bases not matched to a gene: 5. Per germline, CDR1 LGHNA and CDR2 YNFKEQ. V and J are TRBV4-2 and TRBJ2-5; 7 bases match TRBD1. Sequences were obtained from blood. The source of this sequence is a person aged 18 to 70 in good health. In nucleotides, the CDR3 is TGTGCCAGCAGCCAAGGCACAGGGGTGGAAGAGACCCAGTACTTC. Translating gives CASSQGTGVEETQYF.